These 7 T cell receptor beta chains came from one sample sequenced in a study of blood T cell repertoires in COVID-19. Assay used: immunoSEQ multiplex PCR; TCRdb lists only in-frame clones, some missing. The table includes around 140,000 clones, roughly 81% detected once. Sequencing input: peripheral blood. The receptors were gathered from a human donor with acute or convalescent COVID-19. The donor label of this sample is uncertain.

The chain carries TRBV11-3 and TRBJ2-5; 9 positions match TRBD1. Germline values: CDR1 SGHNT, CDR2 YENEEA. There are 13 residues in the CDR3. The ends lost 5 bases at V and 9 bases at J; junction bases unmatched: 7. The CDR3 is CASSPGTGSAQYF. The CDR3 coding sequence is TGTGCCAGCAGCCCAGGGACAGGGAGCGCCCAGTACTTC.

CDR3 sequence: CASSGLGDRGYTF. The CDR3 coding sequence is TGCGCCAGCAGCGGACTAGGGGATAGAGGCTACACCTTC. The gene calls are TRBV4-3 and TRBJ1-2; D may be TRBD1 (5 bases). The CDR3 runs 13 residues. Germline V gene data show CDR1 as LGHNA and CDR2 as YSLEER. V lost 5 bases, J lost 8 bases, and 15 bases lay in between.

The DNA for the CDR3 is TGTGCCAGCAGTATCAGACTAGCGGGGGACAATGAGCAGTTCTTC. It specifies CASSIRLAGDNEQFF. The chain has TRBV27 and TRBJ2-1; the match to TRBD2 covers 12 bases. Germline loops: CDR1 MNHEY, CDR2 SMNVEV (reference sequence). The CDR3 sequence is 15 residues long. Trimming removed 5 bases from V and 5 bases from J; junction bases left unmatched: 4.

The gene calls are TRBV7-3 and TRBJ2-5; 7 bases line up with TRBD2. This CDR3 is built from 17 residues. CDR1 SGHTA and CDR2 FQGTGA come from the germline V gene. With V trimmed by 1 base and J by 2 bases, 10 bases remained unmatched. CDR3 region: CASSLMAARGGQETQYF. DNA of the CDR3: TGTGCCAGCAGCTTAATGGCCGCTCGCGGGGGACAAGAGACCCAGTACTTC.

The J gene is TRBJ1-4, the V gene TRBV30, with 11 nucleotides matching TRBD1. V was clipped by 6 bases and J by 7 bases; unmatched bases: 19. This CDR3 has 18 amino acids. CDR1 is GTSNPN, CDR2 SVGIG, per germline (reference sequence). The CDR3: CACVPRDRGSALGEKLFF. CDR3 sequence (DNA): TGTGCCTGCGTACCGAGGGACAGGGGGTCAGCCTTGGGTGAAAAACTGTTTTTT.

This chain links TRBV28 with TRBJ1-2; 8 nucleotides align to TRBD1. The germline gives CDR1 MDHEN, CDR2 SYDVKM. The V segment lost 4 bases and the J segment 4 bases; nucleotides outside the gene matches: 5. The CDR3 runs to 14 residues. In DNA, the CDR3 is TGTGCCAGCAGTTCCCAGGACAGGGCCTATGGCTACACCTTC. Encoded protein: CASSSQDRAYGYTF.

The chain employs TRBV7-2 and TRBJ2-3, with 7 bases lining up with TRBD2. This CDR3 spans 16 amino acids. V shed 0 bases, J shed 2 bases, and the junction held 5 bases outside the gene matches. CDR1 is SGHTA and CDR2 is FQGNSA in the germline V gene. The CDR3 DNA reads TGTGCCAGCAGCTTAGCCCAAAGCGGGACCACAGATACGCAGTATTTT. Translating gives CASSLAQSGTTDTQYF. Complete variable domain (other parts from reference TRBV7-2 and TRBJ2-3): GAGVSQSPSNKVTEKGKDVELRCDPISGHTALYWYRQSLGQGLEFLIYFQGNSAPDKSGLPSDRFSAERTGGSVSTLTIQRTQQEDSAVYLCASSLAQSGTTDTQYFGPGTRLTVL.